These 26 T cell receptor beta chains originate from one sample sequenced in a study of T cells in localized non-small cell lung cancer. TCRdb's table, derived via immunoSEQ multiplex PCR, lists solely in-frame clones and lacks some. The profile shows tens of thousands of clones, 80% to 90% of them singletons. The sequences come from peripheral blood, collected before any cancer treatment. Receptors were obtained from a female donor older than 55 with stage I lung adenocarcinoma.

The V gene is TRBV2, the J gene TRBJ2-1; 9 bases fit TRBD1. CDR1 and CDR2 (germline): SNHLY, FYNNEI. The CDR3 length is 15 residues. V was pared by 6 bases and J by 3 bases, with 6 bases of the junction left unmatched. The CDR3 sequence is CASRLTGQGYNEQFF. The CDR3 region has the DNA TGTGCCAGCAGACTAACGGGACAGGGCTACAATGAGCAGTTCTTC.

This sequence joins TRBV6-5 and TRBJ2-5; D uncertain. Germline V lookup: CDR1 MNHEY, CDR2 SVGAGI. The CDR3 is made up of 12 amino acids. The ends were cut back, 7 bases at V and 1 base at J, with 7 bases in the middle. In DNA, the CDR3 is TGTGCCAGCAAAACGCCCCAAGAGACCCAGTACTTC. Translation: CASKTPQETQYF.

This clone was seen only a few times. This CDR3 is CASKPRTGGETQYF. The CDR3 nucleotides are TGTGCCAGCAAACCTAGAACAGGGGGAGAGACCCAGTACTTC. The chain is built from TRBV6-5 and TRBJ2-5; 8 nucleotides line up with TRBD1. The trim removed 7 bases at V and 4 bases at J, leaving 8 bases unmatched. Per germline, CDR1 MNHEY and CDR2 SVGAGI. CDR3 length equals 14 residues.

The chain combines TRBV7-9 with TRBJ1-1; 7 positions agree with TRBD1. The CDR3 consists of 15 residues. V dropped 3 bases and J dropped 4; count of bases not matched to a gene: 8. Germline CDR1 SEHNR, CDR2 FQNEAQ (reference sequence). The CDR3, as DNA: TGTGCCAGCAGCTTTTCAACGACAGGGAGCACTGAAGCTTTCTTT. As protein: CASSFSTTGSTEAFF.

This clone is a singleton in its sample. The rearrangement links TRBV19 to TRBJ1-4; D gene unclear. The CDR3 totals 16 residues. Germline-derived CDR1 and CDR2 are LNHDA and SQIVND (reference sequence). Trimming stripped 3 bases from V and 8 bases from J, with 19 bases between. CDR3 nucleotides: TGTGCCAGTAGTATCTCGTCTACTGGGTCCCGGGAAAAACTGTTTTTT. It is translated as CASSISSTGSREKLFF.

This chain links TRBV10-1 with TRBJ2-7; 11 nucleotides agree with TRBD2. V lost 3 bases to trimming and J lost 4 bases; unmatched junction nucleotides: 5. Germline V gene data show CDR1 as WNHNN and CDR2 as SYGVQD (reference sequence). This CDR3 region has 15 residues. In nucleotides, the CDR3 is TGCGCCAGCAGTGAATTTAGCGGGAGGGGTTACGAGCAGTACTTC. Translated: CASSEFSGRGYEQYF.

This chain links TRBV29-1 with TRBJ1-2, with D maybe TRBD1 (6 bases). V lost 7 bases to trimming and J lost 2 bases, with 14 bases between them. Germline V gene data show CDR1 as SQVTM and CDR2 as ANQGSEA. CDR3 length: 13 amino acids. CDR3: CSAEGEGNYGYTF. CDR3 nucleotides: TGCAGCGCCGAGGGGGAGGGAAACTATGGCTACACCTTC.

The genes are TRBV10-2 and TRBJ1-2; perhaps TRBD1 as D (6 bases). Trimming took 3 bases from V and 4 from J, leaving 9 bases between them. Germline CDR1 reads WSHSY; CDR2 reads SAAADI. The CDR3 is made up of 13 amino acids. The CDR3 DNA sequence: TGCGCCAGCAGTGACCGCAGGGGCTATGGCTACACCTTC. The encoded protein is CASSDRRGYGYTF.

The chain links TRBV6-1 to TRBJ1-1; D unclear. Germline CDR1 MNHNS, CDR2 SASEGT. Trimming removed 4 bases from V and 0 bases from J, with 6 bases in between. This CDR3 comprises 13 residues. The CDR3 nucleotides are TGTGCCAGCAGTGGGCAGATGAACACTGAAGCTTTCTTT. Its protein product is CASSGQMNTEAFF.

This clone came up a few times. The chain links TRBV6-5 to TRBJ1-3; the D is unclear. In germline, CDR1 is MNHEY, CDR2 SVGAGI. The V and J ends lost 5 bases and 0 bases respectively, with 8 bases between them. This CDR3 comprises 14 residues. CDR3 region: CASSIEYSGNTIYF. CDR3 bases: TGTGCCAGCAGTATAGAATACTCTGGAAACACCATATATTTT.

V usage is TRBV7-9 and J usage is TRBJ2-1; 16 bases agree with TRBD2. With V trimmed by 4 bases and J by 7 bases, 4 bases remained unmatched. The CDR3 extends over 16 amino acids. Germline V CDR1 and CDR2: SEHNR, FQNEAQ (reference sequence). The CDR3 sequence is CASSSGLAGGRNEQFF. DNA for the CDR3: TGTGCCAGCAGCTCGGGACTAGCGGGGGGGCGAAATGAGCAGTTCTTC. Full variable domain (outside the CDR3, taken from reference TRBV7-9 and TRBJ2-1): DTGVSQNPRHKITKRGQNVTFRCDPISEHNRLYWYRQTLGQGPEFLTYFQNEAQLEKSRLLSDRFSAERPKGSFSTLEIQRTEQGDSAMYLCASSSGLAGGRNEQFFGPGTRLTVL.

V is TRBV27 and J is TRBJ2-7, with 8 positions matching TRBD2. With V trimmed by 6 bases and J by 1 base, 8 bases remained unmatched. Looked up from germline, CDR1 is MNHEY and CDR2 is SMNVEV (reference sequence). This CDR3 contains 15 residues. The CDR3 nucleotides are TGTGCCAGCAGACCTCGGGGACTAGATTCCTACGAGCAGTACTTC. This translates into CASRPRGLDSYEQYF.

The V call is TRBV7-9, the J call TRBJ1-1; 9 bases are shared with TRBD1. The CDR3 totals 14 residues. Trimming took 5 bases from V and 7 from J; bases not matched to a gene: 8. CDR1 is SEHNR and CDR2 is FQNEAQ in the germline V gene (reference sequence). CDR3 sequence (DNA): TGTGCCAGCAGCGCCACAGGGGGCCGAGGTGAAGCTTTCTTT. Its translation is CASSATGGRGEAFF.

This sequence joins TRBV9 and TRBJ1-5; the D is unclear. CDR1 SGDLS and CDR2 YYNGEE come from the germline V gene. V was clipped by 0 bases and J by 6 bases, with 10 bases between them. The CDR3 length is 14 residues. The DNA of the CDR3 is TGTGCCAGCAGCGTAGCGGCATTAGGTCAGCCCCAGCATTTT. It yields the protein CASSVAALGQPQHF.

The V call is TRBV5-1, the J call TRBJ2-7; 11 nucleotides match TRBD1. After removal of 3 bases from V and 3 bases from J, the junction contained 11 bases not matched to a gene. The length of the CDR3 is 17 residues. Germline V lookup: CDR1 SGHRS, CDR2 YFSETQ. The CDR3 reads CASSSKMSGTGGYEQYF. The CDR3 DNA reads TGCGCCAGCAGCTCAAAGATGTCCGGGACAGGGGGCTACGAGCAGTACTTC.

The chain recombines TRBV5-5 with TRBJ2-6, with D possibly matching TRBD1 (6 bases). Between the trimmed V and J ends, which lost 4 bases and 0 bases, there was a span of 8 bases. The CDR3 contains 15 residues. Germline-derived CDR1 and CDR2 are SGHKS and YYEKEE (reference sequence). This chain's CDR3 is CASSRGGSGANVLTF. In DNA, the CDR3 is TGTGCCAGCAGCCGAGGGGGCTCTGGGGCCAACGTCCTGACTTTC.

The chain has TRBV5-1 and TRBJ2-5; 15 bases line up with TRBD2. Per germline, CDR1 SGHRS and CDR2 YFSETQ. Trimming took 3 bases from V and 1 from J; bases not matched to a gene: 1. CDR3 length: 16 residues. CDR3: CASSSGLAGGQETQYF. The DNA for the CDR3 is TGCGCCAGCAGCTCGGGACTAGCGGGGGGCCAAGAGACCCAGTACTTC.

This chain links TRBV6-5 with TRBJ1-2; D is possibly TRBD1 (5 bases). This CDR3 is built from 15 residues. CDR1 and CDR2 (germline): MNHEY, SVGAGI. Trimming took off 4 bases at V and 4 bases at J, with 16 bases between the two ends. CDR3 residues: CASSSRDRPLYGYTF. As DNA, the CDR3 is TGTGCCAGCAGTTCCAGGGACCGACCACTCTATGGCTACACCTTC.

This clone was observed a few times. The genes are TRBV5-4 and TRBJ2-1, with D possibly being TRBD1 or TRBD2 (5 bases each). Trimming left V 4 bases short and J 9 bases short, with 20 bases between. CDR1 SGHNT and CDR2 YYREEE come from the germline V gene (reference sequence). The CDR3 totals 15 residues. DNA of the CDR3: TGTGCCAGCAGCCCCCCCGGGACCTATAATGGTGAGCAGTTCTTC. This codes for CASSPPGTYNGEQFF.

The V call is TRBV9, the J call TRBJ2-4, with 9 bases identical to TRBD2. The V and J ends lost 3 bases and 7 bases, in that order; junction bases with no gene match: 5. The V gene's germline CDR1 is SGDLS and CDR2 YYNGEE. The CDR3 length is 14 residues. For the CDR3, the DNA is TGTGCCAGCAGCGGTAGCGGGAGAGGGAACATTCAGTACTTC. It yields the protein CASSGSGRGNIQYF.

The V and J genes are TRBV27 and TRBJ2-3, with TRBD2 identical over 9 bases. The V and J ends lost 6 bases and 2 bases, in that order; junction bases with no gene match: 9. The CDR3 is 16 amino acids. Germline CDR1 is MNHEY and CDR2 is SMNVEV (reference sequence). CDR3 sequence reads: CASSPRAGGVTDTQYF. The CDR3 DNA reads as TGTGCCAGCAGCCCTAGGGCGGGGGGGGTCACAGATACGCAGTATTTT.

The chain employs TRBV7-9 and TRBJ1-5; perhaps TRBD1 as D (6 bases). The CDR3 length is 15 residues. Trimming removed 3 bases at V and 3 bases at J, with 12 bases between. Germline lookup yields CDR1 SEHNR and CDR2 FQNEAQ (reference sequence). CDR3 sequence (DNA): TGTGCCAGCAGCTTCGGTCAGGGGTTCAATCAGCCCCAGCATTTT. Translated: CASSFGQGFNQPQHF.

The V gene is TRBV5-5, the J gene TRBJ1-3, with D unclear. This CDR3 is 13 amino acids long. Germline loops: CDR1 SGHKS, CDR2 YYEKEE (reference sequence). The ends were cut back, 0 bases at V and 2 bases at J, with 3 bases in the middle. CDR3 region: CASSLEAGNTIYF. As DNA, the CDR3 is TGTGCCAGCAGCTTGGAGGCTGGAAACACCATATATTTT.

The chain is built from TRBV7-8 and TRBJ2-7, with D perhaps matching TRBD1 (5 bases). Germline CDR1 reads SGHVS; CDR2 reads FQNEAQ. The germline V and J ends were trimmed by 6 bases and 2 bases, with 8 bases remaining between them. The CDR3 consists of 12 residues. Here the CDR3 reads CASSDSTYEQYF. CDR3 nucleotides: TGTGCCAGCAGTGACAGTACCTACGAGCAGTACTTC.

V gene TRBV9 combines with J gene TRBJ2-1, with TRBD2 matching 7 bases. Germline V gene sequence: CDR1 SGDLS, CDR2 YYNGEE. The CDR3 has 14 residues. With 2 bases clipped from V and 6 bases from J, the junction kept 5 bases outside the gene matches. CDR3 protein: CASSVSGLGNEQFF. CDR3 DNA: TGTGCCAGCAGCGTTAGCGGGTTGGGCAATGAGCAGTTCTTC.

This clone has only a few counts. V gene TRBV7-2 combines with J gene TRBJ1-5; D is possibly TRBD1 (5 bases). Germline lookup yields CDR1 SGHTA and CDR2 FQGNSA. CDR3 size: 14 residues. Trimming took off 4 bases at V and 5 bases at J, with 12 bases between the two ends. This CDR3 is CASSSGWGYQPQHF. CDR3 DNA: TGTGCCAGCAGCTCCGGCTGGGGCTATCAGCCCCAGCATTTT.